This T cell receptor beta chain was identified in a study of cytomegalovirus exposure and HLA in healthy donors. General study findings and limits: According to the study, around 180 TCR beta chains were cytomegalovirus-associated.

Some clones are missing from TCRdb's copy, which holds only in-frame ones; the method was immunoSEQ multiplex PCR. The sample contains 150,000 or so clones, 86% of which appear only once. This clone was detected only once. Its antigen is currently unknown. The CDR3 has 16 amino acids. Germline loops: CDR1 SGHVS, CDR2 FQNEAQ. V lost 0 bases, J lost 3 bases, and 4 bases stayed unmatched. The specimen sequenced was PBMCs. The clonotype originates from a human donor in good health. This chain links TRBV7-8 with TRBJ2-7, with TRBD2 identical over 11 bases. The CDR3 protein is CASSLAPGTSGYEQYF. CDR3 DNA sequence: TGTGCCAGCAGCTTAGCGCCCGGGACTAGCGGCTACGAGCAGTACTTC.